The 23 T cell receptor beta chains below come from one sample, sequenced in a study of T cells in tuberculosis. Using immunoSEQ multiplex PCR, the repertoire was profiled, and TCRdb retains in-frame clones only, with some absent. Among tens of thousands of clones listed, 95% to 97% were seen once. Sequencing was performed on PBMCs. These receptors came from a donor between 10 and 29 years old with latent tuberculosis or without tuberculosis infection.

The rearrangement uses TRBV5-1 and TRBJ2-7, with 9 bases fitting TRBD2. The V gene end was trimmed by 0 bases and the J gene end by 5 bases; junction bases not matched to a gene: 0. This CDR3 comprises 13 residues. The germline CDR1 and CDR2 sequences are SGHRS and YFSETQ. CDR3 loop: CASSLGLADEQYF. The CDR3, as DNA: TGCGCCAGCAGCTTGGGACTAGCGGACGAGCAGTACTTC.

The rearrangement joins TRBV9 to TRBJ2-1, with TRBD1 identical over 11 bases. The length of the CDR3 is 16 residues. Germline CDR1 is SGDLS and CDR2 is YYNGEE. J lost 10 bases, V lost 0 bases, and 9 bases had no gene match. The CDR3 nucleotides read TGTGCCAGCAGCGTAGGAGGACAGGGGGCTTTCAACGAGCAGTTCTTC. Its translation is CASSVGGQGAFNEQFF.

V gene TRBV10-3 combines with J gene TRBJ2-3; 11 positions agree with TRBD2. With 8 bases clipped from V and 2 bases from J, the junction kept 6 bases outside the gene matches. Per germline, CDR1 ENHRY and CDR2 SYGVKD. This CDR3 has 15 amino acids. For the CDR3, the DNA is TGTGCCATCCGGCGACTAGCGGGAACCACAGATACGCAGTATTTT. Translated, it gives CAIRRLAGTTDTQYF.

V and J are TRBV11-2 and TRBJ2-3, with D perhaps TRBD2 (6 bases). The V end lost 2 bases, the J end lost 1 base, and 7 bases lay between the germline ends. There are 14 residues in the CDR3. In germline, CDR1 is SGHAT, CDR2 FQNNGV. The CDR3 DNA reads as TGTGCCAGCAGCTTAATAGCGGGCACAGATACGCAGTATTTT. Amino acids: CASSLIAGTDTQYF.

The gene calls are TRBV7-6 and TRBJ2-7; D gene ambiguous. Germline loops: CDR1 SGHVS, CDR2 FNYEAQ. This CDR3 spans 11 amino acids. Trimming left V 5 bases short and J 7 bases short, with 9 bases between. The CDR3: CASSLGQEQYF. The CDR3 bases are TGTGCCAGCAGCCTTGGCCAAGAGCAGTACTTC.

This clone was seen only once. The V call is TRBV4-1, the J call TRBJ1-5; 7 positions agree with TRBD1. CDR1 is MGHRA, CDR2 YSYEKL, per germline. The CDR3 runs 17 residues. Unmatched junction bases numbered 12, after V lost 4 bases and J lost 3 bases. This chain's CDR3 is CASSRNTGEVNNQPQHF. DNA for the CDR3: TGCGCCAGCAGCCGAAATACAGGGGAAGTTAACAATCAGCCCCAGCATTTT.

V and J are TRBV5-6 and TRBJ2-7; D is undetermined. The ends were cut back, 1 base at V and 4 bases at J, with 6 bases in the middle. The germline V gene encodes CDR1 SGHDT and CDR2 YYEEEE. The CDR3 contains 12 residues. The CDR3 here is CASSLSQYEQYF. The CDR3 DNA follows: TGTGCCAGCAGCTTGTCGCAGTACGAGCAGTACTTC.

V is TRBV7-9 and J is TRBJ1-2; D gene ambiguous. This CDR3 is built from 14 residues. Looked up from germline, CDR1 is SEHNR and CDR2 is FQNEAQ (reference sequence). V shed 0 bases and J shed 8 bases, with 13 bases lying between them. In nucleotides, the CDR3 is TGTGCCAGCAGCTTAGCGACCCTTAGGGAGGGCTACACCTTC. Its translation is CASSLATLREGYTF.

This chain joins TRBV7-2 and TRBJ1-5; the match to TRBD1 covers 7 bases. Germline loops: CDR1 SGHTA, CDR2 FQGNSA. Unmatched junction bases numbered 4, after V lost 1 base and J lost 1 base. This CDR3 region has 16 residues. The CDR3 DNA sequence: TGTGCCAGCAGCTTAGTGGGGACAGAGAGCAATCAGCCCCAGCATTTT. Protein sequence: CASSLVGTESNQPQHF.

This chain links TRBV7-6 with TRBJ1-2; D ambiguous. V shed 5 bases and J shed 10 bases, with 17 bases lying between them. Germline V gene data show CDR1 as SGHVS and CDR2 as FNYEAQ. The CDR3 has 13 residues. The CDR3 protein is CASSISLQRVYTF. The CDR3 DNA reads as TGTGCCAGCAGCATAAGCTTGCAGCGGGTCTACACCTTC.

The chain has TRBV30 and TRBJ2-7; 7 bases agree with TRBD2. The CDR3 loop spans 17 amino acids. V lost 7 bases to trimming and J lost 3 bases; unmatched junction nucleotides: 21. Germline assignment: CDR1 GTSNPN and CDR2 SVGIG (reference sequence). The CDR3 spells CASSAGGWTKNGYEQYF. DNA for the CDR3: TGTGCCTCCAGCGCCGGGGGGTGGACTAAGAATGGCTACGAGCAGTACTTC.

The rearrangement links TRBV5-1 to TRBJ1-2; 7 nucleotides line up with TRBD1. The CDR3 runs 13 residues. Per the germline V gene, CDR1 is SGHRS and CDR2 is YFSETQ. V lost 3 bases, J lost 5 bases, and 4 bases stayed unmatched. The CDR3 loop is CASSSTGSYGYTF. The CDR3, as DNA: TGCGCCAGCAGCTCGACAGGGTCGTATGGCTACACCTTC.

The chain combines TRBV6-6 with TRBJ1-2, with D possibly TRBD1 on 5 matching bases. The ends were cut back, 3 bases at V and 5 bases at J, with 13 bases in the middle. CDR1 is MNHNY, CDR2 SVGAGI, per germline (reference sequence). The CDR3 covers 14 residues. CDR3 nucleotides: TGTGCCAGCAGTTATCCCGGGGGGGAATATGGCTACACCTTC. Translating it yields CASSYPGGEYGYTF.

This clone was seen only once. The genes are TRBV5-1 and TRBJ1-3, with 9 bases matching TRBD1. V lost 3 bases and J lost 0; bases outside the gene matches: 4. This CDR3 region has 16 residues. CDR1 SGHRS and CDR2 YFSETQ come from the germline V gene. Here the CDR3 reads CASSYGQGISGNTIYF. The CDR3 DNA sequence: TGCGCCAGCAGCTACGGACAGGGGATCTCTGGAAACACCATATATTTT.

This chain links TRBV10-3 with TRBJ1-1, with 7 bases lining up with TRBD1. The CDR3 loop spans 14 amino acids. Germline V gene data show CDR1 as ENHRY and CDR2 as SYGVKD. V trimming: 2 bases; J trimming: 7 bases; junction bases outside the gene matches: 7. Written as DNA, the CDR3 is TGTGCCATCAGTGAGACAGGGGCCAAGGGTGAAGCTTTCTTT. Translation: CAISETGAKGEAFF.

Remarks on this clone: A read error may account for a junction end that differs from germline. CDR3 amino acids: CASSSPRESNTEAFF. The CDR3 DNA is TGTGCCAGTAGCTCACCCCGGGAGTCGAACACTGAAGCTTTCTTT. The chain uses TRBV5-4 and TRBJ1-1; D gene unclear. CDR1 and CDR2 (germline): SGHNT, YYREEE (reference sequence). The CDR3 is 15 amino acids.

The chain carries TRBV13 and TRBJ1-2, with D possibly matching TRBD1 (5 bases). Germline V gene data show CDR1 as PRHDT and CDR2 as FYEKMQ (reference sequence). V was pared by 6 bases and J by 3 bases, with 17 bases between. The CDR3 is made up of 15 amino acids. The CDR3 coding sequence is TGTGCCAGCAGAGGGGCAGGGAAAAGGGACTATGGCTACACCTTC. Translated: CASRGAGKRDYGYTF.

The V call is TRBV18, the J call TRBJ2-5; D unresolved. The length of the CDR3 is 13 residues. V lost 2 bases, J lost 1 base, and 5 bases lay in between. Germline V gene sequence: CDR1 KGHSH, CDR2 LQKENI. The DNA of the CDR3 is TGTGCCAGCTCACCAAACGGCCAAGAGACCCAGTACTTC. Protein sequence: CASSPNGQETQYF.

The chain has TRBV25-1 and TRBJ1-4, with 8 nucleotides matching TRBD1. The trim removed 6 bases at V and 8 bases at J, leaving 11 bases unmatched. This CDR3 is 15 amino acids long. In germline, CDR1 is MGHDK, CDR2 SYGVNS. CDR3 sequence reads: CASSPRQGKREKLFF. CDR3 nucleotides: TGTGCCAGCAGCCCCCGACAGGGGAAAAGGGAAAAACTGTTTTTT.

The gene calls are TRBV7-2 and TRBJ2-3; D remains unclear. Germline CDR1 SGHTA, CDR2 FQGNSA. The V gene lost 5 bases and the J gene lost 2 bases, with 8 bases spanning the gap. The CDR3 covers 13 residues. The CDR3 here is CASSRSPTDTQYF. DNA of the CDR3: TGTGCCAGCAGCAGGAGCCCCACAGATACGCAGTATTTT.

The chain recombines TRBV2 with TRBJ2-5; TRBD2 agrees at 14 bases. Germline V CDR1 and CDR2: SNHLY, FYNNEI. V lost 8 bases, J lost 2 bases, and 7 bases stayed unmatched. The CDR3 consists of 16 residues. CDR3 protein: CASHGLAGGRQETQYF. CDR3 coding DNA: TGTGCCAGCCATGGACTAGCGGGGGGCAGGCAAGAGACCCAGTACTTC.

The chain couples TRBV27 to TRBJ2-7, with TRBD1 identical over 8 bases. The CDR3 spans 14 residues. V lost 5 bases and J lost 4; bases outside the gene matches: 7. Germline V gene lookup returns CDR1 MNHEY and CDR2 SMNVEV (reference sequence). CDR3 DNA sequence: TGTGCCAGCAGTAGAGCAGGGGGCGGGTACGAGCAGTACTTC. Translated: CASSRAGGGYEQYF.

This sequence joins TRBV9 and TRBJ2-7; TRBD2 is a possible D gene (7 bases). The CDR3 loop spans 15 amino acids. Trimming took off 0 bases at V and 0 bases at J, with 10 bases between the two ends. Germline loops: CDR1 SGDLS, CDR2 YYNGEE. Here the CDR3 reads CASSVGGGISYEQYF. The CDR3 DNA follows: TGTGCCAGCAGCGTAGGCGGGGGCATCTCCTACGAGCAGTACTTC.